One and the same sample provided the 29 T cell receptor beta chains below, sequenced in a study of T cell repertoires in aging, cancer and after chemotherapy. Peripheral blood genomic DNA, not sorted cells or RNA, was the template. A mixed TRB-A/B primer pool amplified rearranged TRB by multiplex touch-down PCR. TCRdb reprocessed the multiplex PCR reads with MiXCR, giving one entry per CDR3 protein. This sample has 9,000 to 13,000 distinct CDR3 sequences, with 20% to 30% found just once. The specimen sequenced was blood. The receptors here all came from a human donor in good health.

The rearrangement links TRBV5-1 to TRBJ1-6; 11 nucleotides line up with TRBD1. CDR1 and CDR2 (germline): SGHRS, YFSETQ. V shed 4 bases, J shed 10 bases, and the junction held 4 bases outside the gene matches. The CDR3 contains 14 residues. The CDR3 region is CASSPDRGLSPLHF. The CDR3 DNA sequence: TGCGCCAGCAGCCCGGACAGGGGGCTGTCACCCCTCCACTTT.

This CDR3 reads CASSLGQVKGNEQFF. CDR3 in DNA: TGCGCCAGCAGCTTGGGACAGGTAAAAGGCAATGAGCAGTTCTTC. The gene calls are TRBV5-1 and TRBJ2-1; possibly TRBD1 for D (6 bases). The CDR3 contains 15 residues. Germline CDR1 SGHRS, CDR2 YFSETQ. V lost 0 bases, J lost 6 bases, and 13 bases lay in between.

Worth noting for this clonotype: At one end the junction does not follow the germline gene, possibly because of a read error. The chain recombines TRBV7-9 with TRBJ2-5; maybe TRBD2 (5 bases). The CDR3 has 14 residues. Germline V CDR1 and CDR2: SEHNR, FQNEAQ (reference sequence). The CDR3: CASSPETMSETKYF. The CDR3 DNA follows: TGTGCCAGCAGCCCCGAGACTATGTCAGAGACCAAGTACTTC.

The chain recombines TRBV12-3 or TRBV12-4 with TRBJ2-2; 13 nucleotides line up with TRBD2. Trimming took 5 bases from V and 2 from J; bases not matched to a gene: 2. This CDR3 contains 16 residues. This CDR3 is CASSPGLAGNTGELFF. For the CDR3, the DNA is TGTGCCAGCAGTCCGGGACTAGCGGGAAACACCGGGGAGCTGTTTTTT.

This clonotype is medium-sized. The chain combines TRBV6-1 with TRBJ2-7, with 7 bases lining up with TRBD1. This CDR3 contains 14 residues. V was clipped by 6 bases and J by 3 bases; unmatched bases: 8. CDR1 MNHNS and CDR2 SASEGT come from the germline V gene. The CDR3 DNA reads TGTGCCAGCAGCCCTAACCCAGGGGGCTACGAGCAGTACTTC. It specifies CASSPNPGGYEQYF.

Remarks on this clonotype: The junction departs from the called germline gene at one end, perhaps through a read error. The chain joins TRBV20-1 to TRBJ2-7; 12 bases fit TRBD2. This CDR3 spans 13 amino acids. From germline, CDR1 is DFQATT and CDR2 SNEGSKA (reference sequence). The CDR3 sequence is CSARGLAGYEQYF. DNA for the CDR3: TGCAGTGCCAGAGGACTAGCGGGGTACGAGCAGTACTTC.

This sequence joins TRBV28 and TRBJ2-7, with 7 nucleotides matching TRBD2. Germline values: CDR1 MDHEN, CDR2 SYDVKM. V lost 2 bases and J lost 5; bases outside the gene matches: 6. This CDR3 contains 14 residues. CDR3 bases: TGTGCCAGCAGTTTAAGGGGACTAACCAACGAGCAGTACTTC. This sequence encodes CASSLRGLTNEQYF.

This clonotype was counted only a few times. The chain is built from TRBV20-1 and TRBJ1-5; 9 positions agree with TRBD1. The CDR3 has 17 amino acids. J gave up 7 bases and V 6 bases, and 19 bases lay outside the gene matches. Germline V gene lookup returns CDR1 DFQATT and CDR2 SNEGSKA (reference sequence). The CDR3 coding sequence is TGCAGTGCCATTCAAACGGGACAGGGTTTGATCGGGCAGCCCCAGCATTTT. This codes for CSAIQTGQGLIGQPQHF.

The rearrangement links TRBV7-9 to TRBJ1-1, with D perhaps matching TRBD1 (5 bases). Germline lookup yields CDR1 SEHNR and CDR2 FQNEAQ (reference sequence). The V gene lost 1 base and the J gene lost 1 base, with 10 bases spanning the gap. The CDR3 extends over 15 amino acids. The CDR3, as DNA: TGTGCCAGCAGCTTAGGCGGGGCGGGGAACACTGAAGCTTTCTTT. Translating it yields CASSLGGAGNTEAFF. Filled out from reference TRBV7-9 and TRBJ1-1, the complete variable domain reads DTGVSQNPRHKITKRGQNVTFRCDPISEHNRLYWYRQTLGQGPEFLTYFQNEAQLEKSRLLSDRFSAERPKGSFSTLEIQRTEQGDSAMYLCASSLGGAGNTEAFFGQGTRLTVV.

This clonotype was found a few times. The chain employs TRBV27 and TRBJ2-2; D assignment may be TRBD1 or TRBD2 (5 bases each). This CDR3 is built from 14 residues. V lost 3 bases and J lost 5, with 10 bases in between. CDR1 is MNHEY and CDR2 is SMNVEV in the germline V gene (reference sequence). CDR3 residues: CASSFGDLTGELFF. The CDR3 region has the DNA TGTGCCAGCAGTTTTGGGGACCTGACCGGGGAGCTGTTTTTT.

This chain links TRBV18 with TRBJ2-7, with 9 bases that match TRBD1. In germline, CDR1 is KGHSH, CDR2 LQKENI. V lost 0 bases to trimming and J lost 4 bases; unmatched junction nucleotides: 13. The CDR3 sequence is 18 residues long. For the CDR3, the DNA is TGTGCCAGCTCACCACCCTCCCGGGACAGGGAGGTCCATTACGAGCAGTACTTC. The encoded protein is CASSPPSRDREVHYEQYF.

V gene TRBV6-6 combines with J gene TRBJ1-1; D remains unclear. V shed 4 bases and J shed 3 bases, with 18 bases lying between them. From germline, CDR1 is MNHNY and CDR2 SVGAGI (reference sequence). The CDR3 spans 16 residues. The CDR3 sequence is CASSSSGLLTDTEAFF. The CDR3 DNA is TGTGCCAGCAGTTCCTCCGGACTGTTGACTGACACTGAAGCTTTCTTT.

This clonotype was counted only a few times. The chain carries TRBV27 and TRBJ2-5; 13 nucleotides line up with TRBD2. J was trimmed by 4 bases and V by 7 bases; bases with no gene match: 6. The germline V gene has CDR1 MNHEY and CDR2 SMNVEV (reference sequence). The CDR3 covers 15 residues. In DNA form, the CDR3 reads TGTGCCAGCAATTGGACTAGCGGGAGTGCAGAGACCCAGTACTTC. Translating gives CASNWTSGSAETQYF.

The chain uses TRBV11-2 and TRBJ2-1, with a possible D match to TRBD2 (6 bases). The germline CDR1 and CDR2 sequences are SGHAT and FQNNGV. The CDR3 extends over 16 amino acids. Trimming pared 0 bases from V and 2 bases from J, leaving 11 bases between. The CDR3 coding sequence is TGTGCCAGCAGCTTAGATTGGGGGGAGCCCTACAATGAGCAGTTCTTC. This translates into CASSLDWGEPYNEQFF. Complete variable domain (other parts from reference TRBV11-2 and TRBJ2-1): EAGVAQSPRYKIIEKRQSVAFWCNPISGHATLYWYQQILGQGPKLLIQFQNNGVVDDSQLPKDRFSAERLKGVDSTLKIQPAKLEDSAVYLCASSLDWGEPYNEQFFGPGTRLTVL.

This clonotype was counted only a few times. The chain recombines TRBV5-6 with TRBJ2-1; no firm D call. Germline CDR1 reads SGHDT; CDR2 reads YYEEEE. The V gene lost 1 base and the J gene lost 9 bases, with 8 bases spanning the gap. The CDR3 sequence is 12 residues long. The CDR3 reads CASSLLPREQFF. The CDR3 DNA is TGTGCCAGCAGCTTGCTGCCGCGTGAGCAGTTCTTC.

This clonotype was picked up a small number of times. This rearrangement joins TRBV6-1 to TRBJ1-2; 8 nucleotides match TRBD1. The CDR3 covers 14 residues. Trimming removed 6 bases from V and 4 bases from J; junction bases left unmatched: 7. Germline CDR1 is MNHNS and CDR2 is SASEGT. The CDR3 region has the DNA TGTGCCAGCAGCTTGACAGGGGATGTCTATGGCTACACCTTC. Amino acids: CASSLTGDVYGYTF.

The chain couples TRBV12-3 or TRBV12-4 to TRBJ2-7; 7 bases fit TRBD1. V dropped 8 bases and J dropped 0; count of bases not matched to a gene: 28. CDR3 length equals 21 residues. The CDR3 DNA reads as TGTGCCAGCGCCCGGGACAGAAAAGCTCCGACCCCACAATACCTCTCCTACGAGCAGTACTTC. Residues: CASARDRKAPTPQYLSYEQYF.

Regarding this clonotype: A much larger clone differs from this one at a single base, so this may be a read error. The CDR3 DNA sequence: TGTGCCAGCAGTATTGGGGACGGGAGAGGAAACACCATATATTTT. This gives the protein CASSIGDGRGNTIYF. The chain recombines TRBV7-4 with TRBJ1-3, with D possibly matching TRBD1 (5 bases). The V and J ends lost 6 bases and 4 bases respectively, with 16 bases between them. CDR1 is SGHVT and CDR2 is SQSDAQ in the germline V gene. The CDR3 totals 15 residues.

The genes are TRBV7-2 and TRBJ1-1; D might be TRBD1 (5 bases). CDR1 SGHTA and CDR2 FQGNSA come from the germline V gene. V was shortened by 5 bases and J by 0 bases, with 10 bases between the two germline ends. The CDR3 contains 14 residues. CDR3 sequence reads: CASSQRDLNTEAFF. Here the CDR3 DNA reads TGTGCCAGCAGCCAAAGGGACTTGAACACTGAAGCTTTCTTT.

This clonotype appeared a few times. J is TRBJ1-4 and V is TRBV2, with D hard to call. V was clipped by 6 bases and J by 3 bases, with 8 bases between them. This CDR3 has 13 amino acids. In germline, CDR1 is SNHLY, CDR2 FYNNEI. The CDR3 reads CASRQVANEKLFF. As DNA, the CDR3 is TGTGCCAGCAGACAAGTAGCTAATGAAAAACTGTTTTTT.

This rearrangement joins TRBV6-5 to TRBJ2-1; 12 nucleotides agree with TRBD1. After removal of 8 bases from V and 10 bases from J, the junction contained 3 bases not matched to a gene. This CDR3 has 12 residues. Per the germline V gene, CDR1 is MNHEY and CDR2 is SVGAGI. The chain's CDR3 is CASGTGGEEQFF. CDR3 nucleotide sequence: TGTGCCAGCGGGACAGGGGGCGAAGAGCAGTTCTTC.

This clonotype was seen more than once but under ten times. This chain uses TRBV11-2 with TRBJ1-6; weak D call: TRBD1 (5 bases). The CDR3 runs 14 residues. The germline CDR1 and CDR2 sequences are SGHAT and FQNNGV. Deletions cut 4 bases from V and 8 bases from J, with 12 bases between. This CDR3 reads CASSSLGVYSPLHF. CDR3 nucleotide sequence: TGTGCCAGCAGCTCTCTGGGGGTATATTCACCCCTCCACTTT.

CDR3 coding DNA: TGTGCCAGCTCACCAGCCCACACCGGGGAGCTGTTTTTT. Its translation: CASSPAHTGELFF. V is TRBV18 and J is TRBJ2-2, with D unclear. CDR1 and CDR2 from the germline V gene are KGHSH and LQKENI. The CDR3 has 13 amino acids. Trimming shortened V by 2 bases and J by 3 bases, and 4 bases separated the two germline ends.

DNA for the CDR3: TGCAGTGCTAGAGATCCCCCTGTACACACTGAAGCTTTCTTT. Its translation: CSARDPPVHTEAFF. The chain carries TRBV20-1 and TRBJ1-1, with D hard to call. V dropped 0 bases and J dropped 3 bases, with 11 bases sitting between them. CDR1 and CDR2 (germline): DFQATT, SNEGSKA (reference sequence). CDR3 length: 14 amino acids.

This clonotype appeared a few times. This sequence joins TRBV18 and TRBJ1-1, with unresolved D. CDR1 KGHSH and CDR2 LQKENI come from the germline V gene. The CDR3 runs to 14 residues. The germline V and J ends were trimmed by 3 bases and 1 base, with 9 bases remaining between them. CDR3: CASSPRGPNTEAFF. CDR3 sequence (DNA): TGTGCCAGCTCACCCCGAGGCCCGAACACTGAAGCTTTCTTT.

The J gene is TRBJ1-5, the V gene TRBV19; TRBD1 is a possible D gene (5 bases). V gave up 6 bases and J gave up 6 bases, with 18 bases separating them. The CDR3 is 15 residues long. CDR1 is LNHDA, CDR2 SQIVND, per germline (reference sequence). The CDR3 protein is CASRMDGTIAQPQHF. The CDR3 DNA sequence: TGTGCCAGTAGGATGGACGGGACGATTGCTCAGCCCCAGCATTTT.

The gene calls are TRBV27 and TRBJ2-3, with 16 positions matching TRBD2. The CDR3 length is 20 residues. Germline CDR1 MNHEY, CDR2 SMNVEV (reference sequence). The V and J ends lost 5 bases and 0 bases, in that order; junction bases with no gene match: 11. This CDR3 reads CASSPAGTSGREPSTDTQYF. CDR3 nucleotide sequence: TGTGCCAGCAGTCCCGCCGGGACTAGCGGGAGGGAACCTAGCACAGATACGCAGTATTTT.

Only one count was recorded for this clonotype. The J gene is TRBJ1-2, the V gene TRBV6-5; maybe TRBD1 (6 bases). The germline V gene encodes CDR1 MNHEY and CDR2 SVGAGI. The CDR3 totals 14 residues. The V end was cut by 6 bases, the J end by 3 bases, with 14 bases between. The CDR3 here is CASRIRGPHYGYTF. The CDR3 bases are TGTGCCAGCAGGATCAGGGGTCCCCACTATGGCTACACCTTC.

This chain's CDR3 is CSTDPLAGGPTYEQFF. The CDR3 DNA reads TGCAGCACCGACCCGCTAGCGGGAGGGCCTACGTATGAGCAGTTCTTC. V is TRBV29-1 and J is TRBJ2-1; 12 bases align to TRBD2. This CDR3 has 16 residues. Trimming took 8 bases from V and 8 from J; bases not matched to a gene: 16. Looked up from germline, CDR1 is SQVTM and CDR2 is ANQGSEA.